These T cell receptor beta chains were read from a single sample in a study of CD8+ T cells in alopecia areata. Some clones are missing from TCRdb's copy, which holds only in-frame ones; the method was immunoSEQ multiplex PCR. Here the sample spans 110,000 or so clones, 30% to 40% being singletons. The sample consisted of CD4+ T cells sorted from blood. The receptors were gathered from a human donor with alopecia areata. CDR3s include the opening cysteine and the closing phenylalanine or tryptophan. D genes are given only for firm matches. Part of the rows lack a size; the others show once, few, many or a class for expanded clones.

d_gene	v_gene	j_gene	abundance	CDR3nt	CDR3aa
-	TRBV30	TRBJ2-7	few	TGTGCCTGGAGCATCACAGGGACCTCCTACGAGCAGTACTTC	CAWSITGTSYEQYF
TRBD1	TRBV28	TRBJ2-7	-	TGTGCCAGCAGTCCGGGGACAGTTACTTACGAGCAGTACTTC	CASSPGTVTYEQYF
TRBD1	TRBV29-1	TRBJ2-3	-	TGCAGCGTTGGACCCCGACTTATGACAGGGCGTACAGATACGCAGTATTTT	CSVGPRLMTGRTDTQYF
-	TRBV5-4	TRBJ2-3	few	TGTGCCAGCAGCTTGGAATGGTCAGATACGCAGTATTTT	CASSLEWSDTQYF
-	TRBV4-3	TRBJ2-2	-	TGCGCCAGCAGCCAAGAACACCAGAACACCGGGGAGCTGTTTTTT	CASSQEHQNTGELFF
-	TRBV29-1	TRBJ1-3	-	TGCAGCGTTGTATACGGTTCTGGAAACACCATATATTTT	CSVVYGSGNTIYF
TRBD2	TRBV29-1	TRBJ2-7	few	TGCAGCGTAATTGGGCGGGAGCACAACGAGCAGTACTTC	CSVIGREHNEQYF
-	TRBV7-6	TRBJ2-7	-	TGTGCCAGCAGTCCGCGGGACCCCTACGAGCAGTACTTC	CASSPRDPYEQYF
TRBD2	TRBV27	TRBJ2-7	-	TGTGCCAGCAGTTTACGGGGGAGGGCCTACGAGCAGTACTTC	CASSLRGRAYEQYF
-	TRBV4-3	TRBJ2-2	-	TGCGCCAGCAGCCCGCAGGACACCGGGGAGCTGTTTTTT	CASSPQDTGELFF
-	TRBV28	TRBJ2-6	few	TGTGCCAGCAGTTTAGGGGAGGCTGGGGCCAACGTCCTGACTTTC	CASSLGEAGANVLTF
-	TRBV5-6	TRBJ2-7	-	TGTGCCAGCAGCTTGACAGTCTACGAGCAGTACTTC	CASSLTVYEQYF
-	TRBV7-3	TRBJ1-6	-	TGTGCCAGCAGCTTAACCACCACGACACCCCTCCACTTT	CASSLTTTTPLHF
-	TRBV5-4	TRBJ2-5	few	TGTGCCAGCAGCTTTCCCCAAAACCAAGAGACCCAGTACTTC	CASSFPQNQETQYF
-	TRBV23-1	TRBJ2-5	-	TGCGCCAGCACCGAATCGTACTTC	CASTESYF
-	TRBV11-2	TRBJ2-1	-	TGTGCCAGCACCATGACGGAGTCCCGCTACAATGAGCAGTTCTTC	CASTMTESRYNEQFF
TRBD1	TRBV7-6	TRBJ2-5	few	TGTGCCAGCAGCTTAGGGACAGGGGGCAGTGCAGAGACCCAGTACTTC	CASSLGTGGSAETQYF
-	TRBV29-1	TRBJ1-2	few	TGCAGCGTTGCCGGGATCTATGGCTACACCTTC	CSVAGIYGYTF
-	TRBV6-5	TRBJ2-7	-	TGTGCCAGCAGTTACTTGGCACACCCGAGCTACGAGCAGTACTTC	CASSYLAHPSYEQYF
-	TRBV29-1	TRBJ2-3	-	TGCAGCGTTGCCCCATCGGCGAATACGCAGTATTTT	CSVAPSANTQYF
-	TRBV5-7	TRBJ1-2	-	TGTGCCAGCAACTCCCGGAGATATAACTATGGCTACACCTTC	CASNSRRYNYGYTF
TRBD1	TRBV7-2	TRBJ1-1	-	TGTGCCAGCAGCTCGCCGGGACAGGGGCTGATGAACACTGAAGCTTTCTTT	CASSSPGQGLMNTEAFF
-	TRBV9	TRBJ2-7	-	TGTGCCAGCAGCGATGGGCGGTCAGCCTACGAGCAGTACTTC	CASSDGRSAYEQYF
-	TRBV30	TRBJ2-1	-	TGTGCCTGGAGTGTACTCCGCGGGACATACAATGAGCAGTTCTTC	CAWSVLRGTYNEQFF